This entry concerns a single TCR beta chain. Authors' analysis steps: Nucleated cell number was recorded as an estimate derived from reference gene primer amplification. The method was immunoSEQ multiplex PCR; TCRdb's version includes in-frame clones alone and lacks a portion of them. V and J calls and clone size follow that table, whereas D and trimming were derived from the DNA. Of 250,000 to 300,000 clones listed, 88% are singletons. This entry comes from a study of blood T cell repertoires in COVID-19. CDR1 MNHEY and CDR2 SVGAGI come from the germline V gene. J was trimmed by 2 bases and V by 8 bases; bases with no gene match: 9. There are 15 residues in the CDR3.

This chain connects TRBV6-5 to TRBJ2-5, with 9 bases lining up with TRBD2. Material for sequencing was peripheral blood. The sequence was obtained from a woman aged 40 to 50 who had recovered from COVID-19. The DNA of the CDR3 is TGTGCCAGCGGCCCGGCGGCGGGAGGGCAAGAGACCCAGTACTTC. This codes for CASGPAAGGQETQYF.